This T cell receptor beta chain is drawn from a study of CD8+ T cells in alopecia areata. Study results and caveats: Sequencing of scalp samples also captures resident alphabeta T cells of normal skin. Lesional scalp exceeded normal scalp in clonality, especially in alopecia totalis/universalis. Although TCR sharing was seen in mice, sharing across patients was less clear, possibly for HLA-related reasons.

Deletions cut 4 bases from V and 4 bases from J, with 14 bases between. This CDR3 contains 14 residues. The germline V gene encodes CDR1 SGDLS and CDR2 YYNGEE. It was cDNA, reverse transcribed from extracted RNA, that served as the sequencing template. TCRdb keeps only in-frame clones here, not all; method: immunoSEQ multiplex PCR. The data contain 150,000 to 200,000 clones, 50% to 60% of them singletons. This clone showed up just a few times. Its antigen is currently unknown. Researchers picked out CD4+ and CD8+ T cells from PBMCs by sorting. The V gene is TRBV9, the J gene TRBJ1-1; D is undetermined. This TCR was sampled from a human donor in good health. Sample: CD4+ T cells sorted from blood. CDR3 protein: CASSFDSGGTEAFF. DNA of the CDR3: TGTGCCAGCAGCTTTGACTCGGGTGGCACTGAAGCTTTCTTT.